This T cell receptor (beta chain) was sequenced for a study of CD8 T cells in Susac syndrome. RNA in amounts of roughly 0.5 to 1 ug was reverse transcribed with random hexamers. Across 54 Vbeta and 13 Jbeta, immunoSEQ multiplex PCR amplified TCR beta CDR3. TCRdb called the immunoSEQ multiplex PCR reads again in MiXCR, with one record for every CDR3 protein. The sample yields about 190,000 distinct CDR3 sequences, around 95% seen once. V was shortened by 2 bases and J by 3 bases, with 10 bases between the two germline ends. This CDR3 contains 14 residues. The germline V gene has CDR1 SGHRS and CDR2 YFSETQ.

This clonotype was sampled from a human donor with Susac syndrome. The sequenced sample was CD4+ T cells from PBMCs. The chain couples TRBV5-1 to TRBJ2-3; no clear D gene. CDR3 amino acids: CASSFQPSTDTQYF. The DNA for the CDR3 is TGCGCCAGCAGCTTTCAACCGAGTACAGATACGCAGTATTTT.